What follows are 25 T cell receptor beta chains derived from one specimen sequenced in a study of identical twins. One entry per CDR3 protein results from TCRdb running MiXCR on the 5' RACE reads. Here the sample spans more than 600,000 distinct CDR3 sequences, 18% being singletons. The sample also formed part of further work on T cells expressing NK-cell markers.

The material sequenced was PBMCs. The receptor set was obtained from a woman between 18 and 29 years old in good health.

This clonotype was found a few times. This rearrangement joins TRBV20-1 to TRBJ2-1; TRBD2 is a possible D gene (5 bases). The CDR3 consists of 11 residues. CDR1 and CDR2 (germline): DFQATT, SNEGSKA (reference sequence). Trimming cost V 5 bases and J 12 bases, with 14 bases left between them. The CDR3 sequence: CSAPGREGQFF. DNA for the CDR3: TGCAGTGCTCCTGGACGGGAAGGGCAGTTCTTC.

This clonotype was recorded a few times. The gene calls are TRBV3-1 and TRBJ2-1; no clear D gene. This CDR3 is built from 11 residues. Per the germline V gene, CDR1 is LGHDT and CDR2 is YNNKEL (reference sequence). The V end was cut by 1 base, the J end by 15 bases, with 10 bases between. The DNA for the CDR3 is TGTGCCAGCAGCCAAGGTACTAAAGGGTTCTTC. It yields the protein CASSQGTKGFF.

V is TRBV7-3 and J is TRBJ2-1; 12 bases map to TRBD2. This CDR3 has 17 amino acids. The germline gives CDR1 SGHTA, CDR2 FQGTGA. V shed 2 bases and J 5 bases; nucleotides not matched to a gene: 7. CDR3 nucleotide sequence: TGTGCCAGCAGCTTAGGGGCTAGCGGGGGGGCCGACAATGAGCAGTTCTTC. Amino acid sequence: CASSLGASGGADNEQFF.

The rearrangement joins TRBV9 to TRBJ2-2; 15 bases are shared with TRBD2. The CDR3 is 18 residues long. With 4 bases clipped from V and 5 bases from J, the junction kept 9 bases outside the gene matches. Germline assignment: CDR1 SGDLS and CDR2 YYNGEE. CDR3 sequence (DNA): TGTGCCAGCAGCTTCAAGGGACTAGCGGGGGGTTTAACCGGGGAGCTGTTTTTT. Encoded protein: CASSFKGLAGGLTGELFF.

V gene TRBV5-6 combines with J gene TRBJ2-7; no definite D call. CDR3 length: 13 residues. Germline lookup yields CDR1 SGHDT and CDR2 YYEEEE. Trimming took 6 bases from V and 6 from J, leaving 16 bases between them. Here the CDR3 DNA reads TGTGCCAGCACCCTTGGTTGGGGATCCGAGCAGTACTTC. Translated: CASTLGWGSEQYF.

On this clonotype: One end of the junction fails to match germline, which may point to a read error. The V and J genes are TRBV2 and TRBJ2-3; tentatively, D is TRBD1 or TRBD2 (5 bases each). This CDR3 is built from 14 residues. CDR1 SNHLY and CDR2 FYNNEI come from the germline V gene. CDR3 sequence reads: CPSSEGRGTDTQYF. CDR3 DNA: TGTCCCAGCAGTGAGGGGCGTGGAACAGATACGCAGTATTTT. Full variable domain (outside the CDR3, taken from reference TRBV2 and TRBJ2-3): EPEVTQTPSHQVTQMGQEVILRCVPISNHLYFYWYRQILGQKVEFLVSFYNNEISEKSEIFDDQFSVERPDGSNFTLKIRSTKLEDSAMYFCPSSEGRGTDTQYFGPGTRLTVL.

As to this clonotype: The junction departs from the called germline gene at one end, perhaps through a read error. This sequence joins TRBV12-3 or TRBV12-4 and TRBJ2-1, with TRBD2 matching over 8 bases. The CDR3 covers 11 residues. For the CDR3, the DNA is TGTGCCAGCAGCTTAGGACTAGCTCCGTTCTTC. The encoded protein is CASSLGLAPFF.

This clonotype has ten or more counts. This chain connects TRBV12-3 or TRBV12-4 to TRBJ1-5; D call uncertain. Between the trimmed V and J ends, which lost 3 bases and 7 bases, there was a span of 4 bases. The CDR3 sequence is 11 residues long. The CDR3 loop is CASSFGQPQHF. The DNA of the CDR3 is TGTGCCAGCAGTTTCGGACAGCCCCAGCATTTT.

CDR3 loop: CASRDPSSYNSPLHF. The CDR3 DNA is TGCGCCAGCCGGGATCCGAGCTCCTATAATTCACCCCTCCACTTT. The gene calls are TRBV5-1 and TRBJ1-6, with no clear D. This CDR3 spans 15 amino acids. V was pared by 7 bases and J by 0 bases, with 11 bases between. Germline V gives CDR1 SGHRS, CDR2 YFSETQ.

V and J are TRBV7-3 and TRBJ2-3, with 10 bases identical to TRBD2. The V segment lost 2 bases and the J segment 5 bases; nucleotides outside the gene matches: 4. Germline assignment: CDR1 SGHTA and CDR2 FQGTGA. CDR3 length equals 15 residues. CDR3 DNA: TGTGCCAGCAGCTTAGAGCGGGGGGGCCAAGATACGCAGTATTTT. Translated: CASSLERGGQDTQYF.

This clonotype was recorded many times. The CDR3: CASSHLSNEQFF. Written as DNA, the CDR3 is TGTGCCAGCAGTCACTTGAGTAATGAGCAGTTCTTC. The rearrangement uses TRBV12-3 or TRBV12-4 and TRBJ2-1; no firm D call. The CDR3 has 12 residues. The V and J ends lost 5 bases and 7 bases respectively, with 9 bases between them.

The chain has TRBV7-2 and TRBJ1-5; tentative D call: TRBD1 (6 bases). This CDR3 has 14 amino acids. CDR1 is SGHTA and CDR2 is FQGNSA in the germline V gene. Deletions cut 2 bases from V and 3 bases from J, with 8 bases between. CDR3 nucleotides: TGTGCCAGCAGCTTATACAGGGCCAATCAGCCCCAGCATTTT. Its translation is CASSLYRANQPQHF. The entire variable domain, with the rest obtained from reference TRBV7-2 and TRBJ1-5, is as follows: GAGVSQSPSNKVTEKGKDVELRCDPISGHTALYWYRQSLGQGLEFLIYFQGNSAPDKSGLPSDRFSAERTGGSVSTLTIQRTQQEDSAVYLCASSLYRANQPQHFGDGTRLSIL.

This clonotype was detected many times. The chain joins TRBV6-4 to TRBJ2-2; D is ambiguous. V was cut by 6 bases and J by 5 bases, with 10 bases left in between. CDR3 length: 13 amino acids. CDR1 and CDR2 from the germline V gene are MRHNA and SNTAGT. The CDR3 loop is CASSATETGELFF. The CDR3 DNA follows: TGTGCCAGCAGCGCGACGGAAACCGGGGAGCTGTTTTTT.

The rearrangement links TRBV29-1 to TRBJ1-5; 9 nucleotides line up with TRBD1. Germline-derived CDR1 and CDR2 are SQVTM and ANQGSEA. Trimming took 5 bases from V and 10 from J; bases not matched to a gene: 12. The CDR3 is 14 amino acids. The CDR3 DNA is TGCAGCGTTTCGTCTGGGACAGGGTTTCAACCCCAGCATTTT. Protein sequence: CSVSSGTGFQPQHF. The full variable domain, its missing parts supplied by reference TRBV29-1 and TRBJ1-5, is SAVISQKPSRDICQRGTSLTIQCQVDSQVTMMFWYRQQPGQSLTLIATANQGSEATYESGFVIDKFPISRPNLTFSTLTVSNMSPEDSSIYLCSVSSGTGFQPQHFGDGTRLSIL.

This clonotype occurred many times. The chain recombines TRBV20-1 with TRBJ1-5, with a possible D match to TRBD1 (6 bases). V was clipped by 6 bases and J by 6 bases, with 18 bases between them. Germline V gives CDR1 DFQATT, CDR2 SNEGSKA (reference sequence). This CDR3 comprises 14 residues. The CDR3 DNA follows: TGCAGTGCCTACTCAAGGGCAGGGGCTCAGCCCCAGCATTTT. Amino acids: CSAYSRAGAQPQHF.

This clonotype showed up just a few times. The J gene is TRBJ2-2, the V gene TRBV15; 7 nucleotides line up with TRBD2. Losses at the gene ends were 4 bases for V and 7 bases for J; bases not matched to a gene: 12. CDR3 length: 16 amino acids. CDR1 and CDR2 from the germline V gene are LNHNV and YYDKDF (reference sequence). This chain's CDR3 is CATSTFRLAQSGELFF. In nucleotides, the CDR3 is TGTGCCACCAGCACCTTCAGACTAGCTCAGAGCGGGGAGCTGTTTTTT.

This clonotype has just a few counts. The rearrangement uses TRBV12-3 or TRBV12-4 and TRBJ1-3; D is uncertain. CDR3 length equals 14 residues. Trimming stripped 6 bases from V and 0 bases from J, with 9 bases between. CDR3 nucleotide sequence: TGTGCCAGCAGGTACATGAACTCTGGAAACACCATATATTTT. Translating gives CASRYMNSGNTIYF.

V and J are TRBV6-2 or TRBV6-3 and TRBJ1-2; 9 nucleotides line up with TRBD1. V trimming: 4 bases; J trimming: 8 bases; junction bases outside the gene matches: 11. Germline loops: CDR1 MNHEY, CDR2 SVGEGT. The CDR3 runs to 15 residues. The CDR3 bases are TGTGCCAGCAGTTGGACAGGGGACCTTTGGCGGGGCTACACCTTC. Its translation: CASSWTGDLWRGYTF.

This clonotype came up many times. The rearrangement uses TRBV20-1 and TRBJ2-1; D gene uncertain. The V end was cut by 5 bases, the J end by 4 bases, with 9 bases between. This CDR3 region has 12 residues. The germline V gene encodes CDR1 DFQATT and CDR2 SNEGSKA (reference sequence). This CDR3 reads CSAARLYNEQFF. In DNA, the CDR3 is TGCAGTGCTGCCCGACTGTACAATGAGCAGTTCTTC.

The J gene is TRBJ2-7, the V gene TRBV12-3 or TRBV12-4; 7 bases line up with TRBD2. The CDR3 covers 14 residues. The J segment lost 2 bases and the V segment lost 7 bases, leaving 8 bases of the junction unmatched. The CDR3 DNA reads TGTGCCAGCACCCTAAGCGGGACTACCTACGAGCAGTACTTC. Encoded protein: CASTLSGTTYEQYF.

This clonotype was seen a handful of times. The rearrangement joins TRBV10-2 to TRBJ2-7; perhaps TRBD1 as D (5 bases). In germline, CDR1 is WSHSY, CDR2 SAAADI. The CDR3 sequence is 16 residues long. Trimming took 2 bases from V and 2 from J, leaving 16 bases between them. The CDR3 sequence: CASSEAWTPKTYEQYF. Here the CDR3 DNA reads TGCGCCAGCAGTGAGGCGTGGACACCGAAAACCTACGAGCAGTACTTC.

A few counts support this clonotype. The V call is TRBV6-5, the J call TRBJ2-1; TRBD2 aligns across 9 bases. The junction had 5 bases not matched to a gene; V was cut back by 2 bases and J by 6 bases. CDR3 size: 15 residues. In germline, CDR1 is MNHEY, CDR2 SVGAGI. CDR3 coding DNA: TGTGCCAGCAGTTACCGCGGTAGCGGGAGCAATGAGCAGTTCTTC. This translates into CASSYRGSGSNEQFF.

CDR3: CASSLWSEQYF. CDR3 bases: TGTGCCAGCAGTTTGTGGAGCGAGCAGTACTTC. V is TRBV28 and J is TRBJ2-7; D call uncertain. The V end was cut by 3 bases, the J end by 6 bases, with 6 bases between. Germline CDR1 is MDHEN and CDR2 is SYDVKM. The CDR3 is made up of 11 amino acids.

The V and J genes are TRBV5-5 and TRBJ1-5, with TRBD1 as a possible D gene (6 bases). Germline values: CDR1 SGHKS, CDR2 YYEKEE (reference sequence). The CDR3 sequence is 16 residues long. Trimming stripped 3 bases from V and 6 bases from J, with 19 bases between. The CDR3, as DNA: TGTGCCAGCAGCTGGGGGGACATAGACAGGTTTCAGCCCCAGCATTTT. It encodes CASSWGDIDRFQPQHF.

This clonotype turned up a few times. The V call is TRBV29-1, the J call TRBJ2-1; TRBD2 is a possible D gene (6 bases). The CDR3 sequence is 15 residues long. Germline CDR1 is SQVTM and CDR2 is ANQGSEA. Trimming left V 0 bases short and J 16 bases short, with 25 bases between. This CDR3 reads CSVEDLQSRGLRKFF. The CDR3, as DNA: TGCAGCGTTGAAGATTTGCAGTCACGGGGGTTAAGGAAATTCTTC.